The T cell receptor (beta chain) described here comes from a study of identical twins listed by TCRdb under 2016. Context from the whole study: To test whether fetal clonotypes persist, this study deep-sequenced TCR alpha and beta repertoires from monozygotic twins, from unrelated adults of various ages, and from cord blood. Replicate twin experiments were performed at different times using different library preparation protocols to rule out contamination.

Only healthy Caucasian donors were included. The twin cohort consisted of three pairs of female monozygotic twins, all aged about 18 to 29 years. Peripheral blood mononuclear cells were the source from which RNA for the TCR libraries was isolated. General conclusions and limits of the study: Because the same donors could not be followed over many years, conclusions were based on cross-sectional statistical analysis. In beta out-of-frame sequences, excess twin sharing was weaker, because having fewer shared sequences lowered the signal-to-noise ratio. Fewer insertions were carried by abundant cord blood beta clonotypes, a similar but weaker trend appeared in young adult naive repertoires, and no such trend appeared in memory repertoires. Out-of-frame TCR alpha sequences shared between twins showed an excess of low generation-probability sequences compared with coincidental sharing between unrelated individuals. Invariant T cells such as MAIT and iNKT could partly confound zero-insertion analyses, though diverse VJ usage argued against this for most clonotypes. In monozygotic twins, out-of-frame TCR alpha sharing was systematically underestimated by recombination models, although the models agreed with sharing between unrelated individuals.

To prepare the library, 5' RACE was applied. Sequencer: Illumina HiSeq 2000. Template switching introduced a universal primer binding site; the final cDNA contained a unique molecular identifier, enabling accurate counting of TCR cDNA molecules. Specific primers in the conserved constant-segment region were used to synthesize first-strand cDNA for the TCR alpha and beta chains. To control for contamination, each cDNA library was double barcoded with a SMART-Mk sample barcode plus Illumina barcodes. TruSeq adapter sequences and Illumina sample barcodes were added in two successive PCR steps. TCR alpha and beta cDNA libraries were sequenced on the Illumina HiSeq platform with custom primers. The original pipeline was this. MiGEC processed the raw reads to extract unique molecular identifiers, while MiXCR was used to determine the CDR3 positions. Recombination models were inferred per individual with the repgenHMM and IGoR tools using an EM algorithm. The tcR package in R was used for shared clonotype analysis, with sharing normalized by the product of cloneset sizes. To study raw recombination free of thymic and clonal selection effects, out-of-frame nonproductive sequences were analyzed. Using fastp at Q25 and MiXCR, TCRdb reprocessed the public reads and kept productive beta chains. Every entry covers one CDR3 protein and lists the most common genes and DNA from its rows. These V and J calls are TCRdb output, not the study's own analysis. The sample records some 730,000 distinct CDR3 sequences, roughly 20% of which are singletons. The ten most abundant clones make up about an eighth of the sample.

From cysteine to phenylalanine, the CDR3 is 15 amino acids long. Here the CDR3 DNA is all that survives: 45 bases in frame from base 1. V gives up 5 bases and J gives up 0 bases, and the segment between their germline ends measures 10 bases. This clonotype was counted a few times. There is no known antigen for this receptor. It has no much larger one-base neighbor in the sample; base qualities were not kept. These data also featured in a second study, about T cells expressing NK-cell markers. Taken from the second paper: TCR beta-chain repertoires were profiled in sorted CD3+CD56+NKG2C+, CD3+CD56+NKG2C- and CD3+CD56-NKG2C+ T-cell subsets from fewer than 10 donors. Among the eight sequenced donors, only one was HCMV-seronegative, while the other seven were HCMV-seropositive. In several experiments an anti-gammadeltaTCR antibody was added to restrict sorting to alphabetaTCR-expressing T cells. For roughly six donors, the dominant CD3+CD56+NKG2C+ clonotypes were among the top 10 CD8+ clonotypes and accounted for 1.0-7.0% of CD8+ T cells. Those dominant clonotypes were again the most abundant among CD3+CD56-NKG2C+ cells in a handful of donors, at 28.3-60.1%. Whether the expanded NKG2C-expressing T cell clones were specific for HCMV antigens was left unclear. Randomly selected healthy volunteers, three men and five women, were used as the eight sequenced donors. HCMV serostatus was determined by detecting HCMV-specific IgG in serum with a commercial ELISA kit. For a handful of donors, bulk peripheral blood T-cell repertoires were also sequenced from unsorted PBMC. Reads were demultiplexed and grouped by UMI with MIGEC, and clonotypes were assembled and quantified with MiTCR. To exclude erroneous sequences, any TCR cDNA sequence not supported by at least two reads was discarded. Downstream repertoire analysis used the tcR package, and clonotypes were matched across fractions by CDR3 nucleotide sequence plus V segment. VDJmatch was used to annotate antigen specificity against VDJdb, with one amino acid substitution in CDR3 allowed.

The rearrangement combines TRBV12-3 or TRBV12-4 with TRBJ2-2; the best D guess is TRBD2, with 6 bases matching. The receptor was derived from a woman aged 18-35 years in good health. The sequenced material came from PBMCs. The CDR3 in this case is CASSRGTPNTGELFF. Here is the DNA: TGTGCCAGCAGTCGCGGGACTCCGAACACCGGGGAGCTGTTTTTT.